One T cell receptor beta chain is described in this entry. Its target is not known. The data were taken from a study of cytomegalovirus exposure and HLA in healthy donors. Study context: Out of 170 million or so T cells, an earlier analysis found around 110 million unique TCR beta sequences in total.

V lost 8 bases, J lost 5 bases, and 4 bases stayed unmatched. This CDR3 has 13 residues. Per the germline V gene, CDR1 is WNHNN and CDR2 is SYGVQD (reference sequence). Among the donors, all were healthy bone marrow donors. Whole-study results and caveats: Several V segments, TRBV6-2 and TRBV6-3 among them, could not be told apart and were dropped.

The study ran its PCR with 60 Vbeta and 13 Jbeta primers. The protocol was immunoSEQ multiplex PCR, while the TCRdb copy is restricted to in-frame clones and leaves out a portion. The sample has some 130,000 clones; around 77% are singletons. The clonotype originates from a man aged 50 or older in good health and CMV-seronegative. The sample consisted of PBMCs. V and J are TRBV10-1 and TRBJ2-7; 12 positions agree with TRBD2. This CDR3 reads CASLASGRDEQYF. As DNA, the CDR3 is TGCGCCAGCCTGGCTAGCGGGAGGGACGAGCAGTACTTC.